Reported below is one T cell receptor (beta chain). The source of the sample is a study of blood T cell repertoires in COVID-19. Background on the study: There were acute and convalescent COVID-19 samples, and they came from the United States, Italy and Spain. T cells, B-cell-depleted T cells, or PBMCs supplied cDNA or gDNA.

As handled by the study authors: Amplification of reference gene primers was used by the study to estimate nucleated cell counts. The data were produced by immunoSEQ multiplex PCR, yet TCRdb's version contains in-frame clones alone and is incomplete. V, J and clone size were drawn from that table, and D and trimming were deduced from the DNA. This table has tens of thousands of clones, around 84% appearing once. The TCR sequence derives from a human donor with active COVID-19. The donor label of this sample is uncertain. The sequencing sample was made of peripheral blood.

CDR3 DNA: TGCAGCGTTCGGATCACAGGGAACACTGAAGCTTTCTTT. As protein: CSVRITGNTEAFF. V usage is TRBV29-1 and J usage is TRBJ1-1, with D possibly matching TRBD1 (5 bases). V lost 5 bases and J 1 base, leaving 11 bases between the germline ends. Germline V gives CDR1 SQVTM, CDR2 ANQGSEA. This CDR3 comprises 13 residues.